The entry below describes one T cell receptor (beta chain). This entry is derived from a study of T cell changes during pregnancy in multiple sclerosis. The CDR3 loop spans 15 amino acids. Trimming cost V 3 bases and J 6 bases; bases outside gene matches: 8. The germline gives CDR1 SGDLS, CDR2 YYNGEE. Assay: immunoSEQ multiplex PCR; the TCRdb copy retains only in-frame clones and omits some. The sample lists around 40,000 clones, roughly 87% occurring once. The rearrangement uses TRBV9 and TRBJ2-5, with TRBD1 matching 10 bases. The clonotype was recovered from a female donor with multiple sclerosis, enrolled in a pregnancy study. The sequencing here drew on CD4+ T cells from peripheral blood mononuclear cells, taken in the first trimester of pregnancy. The CDR3 is CASSEGQGVKKTQYF. CDR3 nucleotide sequence: TGTGCCAGCAGCGAAGGACAGGGGGTGAAGAAGACCCAGTACTTC. Looking up the rest from reference TRBV9 and TRBJ2-5 gives the full variable domain: DSGVTQTPKHLITATGQRVTLRCSPRSGDLSVYWYQQSLDQGLQFLIQYYNGEERAKGNILERFSAQQFPDLHSELNLSSLELGDSALYFCASSEGQGVKKTQYFGPGTRLLVL.